Given below is one T cell receptor beta chain in context. Its antigen is unknown. The source of the sample is a study of T cell responses to AZD1222 COVID-19 vaccine. The repertoire was sequenced with immunoSEQ multiplex PCR; TCRdb's copy has only in-frame clones and lacks some. The sample has 100,000 or so clones, roughly 88% seen once. Study findings and constraints: Two AZD1222 administrations were followed by greater Spike-specific TCR breadth and depth. Donors in the cohort were predominantly white British and more often female, and clonal diversity was possibly underestimated.

The junction had 4 bases not matched to a gene; V was cut back by 0 bases and J by 8 bases. The CDR3 has 14 amino acids. Germline V gene lookup returns CDR1 ENHRY and CDR2 SYGVKD. The origin of this receptor is an adult in good health. The input for sequencing was peripheral blood, taken on day 0 of AZD1222 vaccination. The chain links TRBV10-3 to TRBJ1-1; TRBD1 matches at 9 bases. The CDR3 region has the DNA TGTGCCATCAGTGAGTCCGGACAGGGGTGGGAAGCTTTCTTT. This sequence encodes CAISESGQGWEAFF.